This TCR beta chain appears in the sequencing data of a study of CD8 T cells in Susac syndrome. Sequencing of TCR beta covered CD8+ and CD4+ T cells obtained from blood. The multiple sclerosis control group was made up of treatment-naive patients with stable or active relapsing-remitting disease. The RNA input was about 0.45 to 1 ug, and it was reverse transcribed with random hexamers. TCRdb used MiXCR to reprocess the immunoSEQ multiplex PCR reads, holding one entry per CDR3 protein. The sample holds about 430,000 distinct CDR3 sequences, approximately 85% seen once. From germline, CDR1 is SEHNR and CDR2 FQNEAQ (reference sequence). V lost 8 bases and J lost 0, with 11 bases in between. The CDR3 is made up of 13 amino acids.

The V gene is TRBV7-9, the J gene TRBJ2-7; D gene unclear. The sample was CD8+ T cells from PBMCs. This receptor was identified in a human donor with multiple sclerosis. The chain's CDR3 is CASGDDSSYEQYF. DNA of the CDR3: TGTGCCAGCGGCGACGATAGCTCCTACGAGCAGTACTTC.